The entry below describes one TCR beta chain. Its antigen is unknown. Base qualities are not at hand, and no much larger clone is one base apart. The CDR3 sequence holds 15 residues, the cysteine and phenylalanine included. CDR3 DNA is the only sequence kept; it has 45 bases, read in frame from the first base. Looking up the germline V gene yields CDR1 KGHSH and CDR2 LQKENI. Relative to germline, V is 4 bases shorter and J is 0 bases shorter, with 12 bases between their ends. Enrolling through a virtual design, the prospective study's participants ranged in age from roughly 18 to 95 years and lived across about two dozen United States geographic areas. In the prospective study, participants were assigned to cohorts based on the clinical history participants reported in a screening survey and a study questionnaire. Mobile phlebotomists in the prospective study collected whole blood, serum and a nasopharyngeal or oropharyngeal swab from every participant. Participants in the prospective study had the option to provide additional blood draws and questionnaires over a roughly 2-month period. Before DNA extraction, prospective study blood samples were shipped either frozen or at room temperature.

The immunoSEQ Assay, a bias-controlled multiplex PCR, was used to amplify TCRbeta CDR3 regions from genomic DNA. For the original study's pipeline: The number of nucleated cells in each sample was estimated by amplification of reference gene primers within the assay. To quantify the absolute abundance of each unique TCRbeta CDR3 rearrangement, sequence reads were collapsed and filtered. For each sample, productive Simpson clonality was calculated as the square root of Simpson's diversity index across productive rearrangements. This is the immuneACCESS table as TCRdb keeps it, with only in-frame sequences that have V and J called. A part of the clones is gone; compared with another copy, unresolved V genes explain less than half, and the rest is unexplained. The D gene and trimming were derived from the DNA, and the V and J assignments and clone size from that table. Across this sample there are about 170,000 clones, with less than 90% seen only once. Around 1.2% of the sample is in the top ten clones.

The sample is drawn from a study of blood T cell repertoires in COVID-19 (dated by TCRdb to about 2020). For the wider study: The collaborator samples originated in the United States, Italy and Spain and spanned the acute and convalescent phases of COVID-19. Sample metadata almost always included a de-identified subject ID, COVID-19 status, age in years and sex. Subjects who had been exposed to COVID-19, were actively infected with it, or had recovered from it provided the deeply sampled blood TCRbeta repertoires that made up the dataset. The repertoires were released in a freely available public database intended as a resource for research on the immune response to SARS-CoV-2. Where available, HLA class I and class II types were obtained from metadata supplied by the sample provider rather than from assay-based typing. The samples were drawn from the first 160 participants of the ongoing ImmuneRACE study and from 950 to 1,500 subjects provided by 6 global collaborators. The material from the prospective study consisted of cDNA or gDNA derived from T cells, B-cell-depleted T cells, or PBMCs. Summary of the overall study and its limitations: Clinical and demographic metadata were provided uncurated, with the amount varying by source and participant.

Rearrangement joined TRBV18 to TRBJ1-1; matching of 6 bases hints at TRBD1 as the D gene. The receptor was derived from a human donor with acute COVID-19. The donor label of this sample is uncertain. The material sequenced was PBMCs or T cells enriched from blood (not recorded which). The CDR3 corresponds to CASSLQQGLNTEAFF. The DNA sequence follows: TGTGCCAGCTCACTCCAACAGGGTTTGAACACTGAAGCTTTCTTT.